The clone carrying this TCR beta chain was counted between two and nine times. Its target is unknown. The data derive from a study of beta chain features in type 1 diabetes. The study, taken as a whole, reports: Insertions were fewer and deletions more numerous at VDJ junctions in type 1 diabetes patients.

All of the isolated RNA was reverse transcribed, so expressed TCRB transcripts were sequenced. TCRdb's table, derived via immunoSEQ multiplex PCR, lists solely in-frame clones and lacks some. Of about 220,000 clones detected, roughly a tenth appear once; the ten largest clones hold approximately 1.3%. Germline V gene sequence: CDR1 KGHSH, CDR2 LQKENI. J was trimmed by 3 bases and V by 2 bases; bases with no gene match: 4. CDR3 length: 15 residues. The material sequenced was central memory CD4+ T cells from blood. The rearrangement uses TRBV18 and TRBJ2-1; 7 nucleotides line up with TRBD2. The receptor was derived from a young man in good health. The CDR3 protein is CASSPGGLNYNEQFF. CDR3 DNA sequence: TGTGCCAGCTCACCAGGGGGACTAAACTACAATGAGCAGTTCTTC.